This is a list of T cell receptor beta chains from one sample in a study of blood T cell repertoires in COVID-19. Profiled with immunoSEQ multiplex PCR; TCRdb holds only in-frame clones, not every one. The table shows 200,000 to 250,000 clones, with approximately 80% occurring only once. Sequenced sample: peripheral blood. All receptors derive from a woman aged 80 or over with COVID-19, enrolled during active disease. The CDR3 runs from the conserved cysteine through the conserved F or W. D genes are given only for firm matches. Clone sizes are given selectively: once, few, many, or a class where the clone is expanded.

v_call	clone_size	d_call	j_call	cdr3_nt	cdr3_aa
TRBV3-1/TRBV3-2	.	.	TRBJ2-5	TGTGCCAGCAGCCACCTAGAAGAGACCCAGTACTTC	CASSHLEETQYF
TRBV28	.	TRBD1	TRBJ1-6	TGTGCCAGCAGCACGGGACAGTTTCGTAATTCACCCCTCCACTTT	CASSTGQFRNSPLHF
TRBV28	.	.	TRBJ1-1	TGTGCCAGCAGGGGTGTAGGAGGGTTGTACACTGAAGCTTTCTTT	CASRGVGGLYTEAFF
TRBV30	.	TRBD1	TRBJ2-3	TGTGCCCGAGGACAGGGTAGTAGCACAGATACGCAGTATTTT	CARGQGSSTDTQYF
TRBV28	.	TRBD1	TRBJ1-2	TGTGCCAGCAGTATTAGGGACAGGGCCTATGGCTACACCTTC	CASSIRDRAYGYTF
TRBV3-1/TRBV3-2	.	.	TRBJ1-3	TGTGCCAGCAGCCAAGAAAGCGCCGGAAACACCATATATTTT	CASSQESAGNTIYF
TRBV7-7	.	TRBD2	TRBJ2-3	TGTGCTAGCAGCTTAGGCCTAGCGGCAGATACGCAGTATTTT	CASSLGLAADTQYF
TRBV5-1	.	.	TRBJ1-1	TGCGCCAGCAGCTTGGCTGACAGGTCGAACACTGAAGCTTTCTTT	CASSLADRSNTEAFF
TRBV6-5	.	.	TRBJ1-1	TGTGCCATTTTAGCCCTCTACACTGAAGCTTTCTTT	CAILALYTEAFF
TRBV5-1	.	.	TRBJ2-7	TGCGCCAGCAGCTTGATGTTCCCCACTAACGAGCAGTACTTC	CASSLMFPTNEQYF
TRBV7-2	.	.	TRBJ1-1	TGTGCCAGCAGCTTAGTGGGGCGGGGGACTGAAGCTTTCTTT	CASSLVGRGTEAFF
TRBV27	.	.	TRBJ1-6	TGTGCCAGCAGGTTAACAGGGTTGAATTCACCCCTCCACTTT	CASRLTGLNSPLHF
TRBV5-8	once	.	TRBJ1-2	TGTGCCAGCAGCCCCCCCGGGGGGGCGGCTGTCTATGGCTACACCTTC	CASSPPGGAAVYGYTF
TRBV7-2	.	.	TRBJ1-6	TGTGCCAGCAGCGACAGGAATTATTCACCCCTCCACTTT	CASSDRNYSPLHF
TRBV4-2	.	.	TRBJ1-4	TGTGCCAGCAGCCAAGACACAGGCGCAACTAATGAAAAACTGTTTTTT	CASSQDTGATNEKLFF
TRBV27	once	.	TRBJ2-5	TGTGCCAGCAGTCCCGTGACAGTAACGCAAGAGACCCAGTACTTC	CASSPVTVTQETQYF
TRBV7-3	once	.	TRBJ2-1	TGTGCCAGCAGCCACCGGGGTATCTCCTACAATGAGCAGTTCTTC	CASSHRGISYNEQFF
TRBV3-1/TRBV3-2	.	TRBD1	TRBJ2-4	TGTGCCAGCAGTCGATCTGGACAGGCCCTGAGGGACATTCAGTACTTC	CASSRSGQALRDIQYF
TRBV19	.	TRBD1	TRBJ2-3	TGTGCCAGTACCAGGGGGTTGACAGATACGCAGTATTTT	CASTRGLTDTQYF
TRBV18	.	TRBD2	TRBJ2-7	TGTGCCAGCCATCGGACTAGCGGAAGCTACGAGCAGTACTTC	CASHRTSGSYEQYF
TRBV9	.	TRBD1	TRBJ1-4	TGTGCCAGCAGCGTAGAGACAGGGGGAAATGAAAAACTGTTTTTT	CASSVETGGNEKLFF
TRBV2	.	TRBD2	TRBJ2-2	TGTGCCAGCAGTGAGGTATCGGGAGGGACCGGGGAGCTGTTTTTT	CASSEVSGGTGELFF
TRBV18	.	.	TRBJ2-3	TGTGCCAGCTCAGAGGACAGCTACACAGATACGCAGTATTTT	CASSEDSYTDTQYF
TRBV2	few	TRBD2	TRBJ2-7	TGTGCCAGCACCTTTGGACTAGCGGGGTACGAGCAGTACTTC	CASTFGLAGYEQYF
TRBV7-2	.	.	TRBJ2-2	TGTGCCAGCCGGCTAGCAGCGAACACCGGGGAGCTGTTTTTT	CASRLAANTGELFF
TRBV12-3/TRBV12-4	.	TRBD2	TRBJ2-7	TGTGCCAGCAGCCAGCGGGGATGGTACGAGCAGTACTTC	CASSQRGWYEQYF
TRBV11-3	once	TRBD2	TRBJ2-1	TGTGCCAGCAGTACGATAGCGGGCGGTGAGCAGTTCTTC	CASSTIAGGEQFF
TRBV7-2	.	TRBD2	TRBJ2-2	TGTGCCAGCAGCTTTCGACTAGCGGGAGCGGCCGGGGAGCTGTTTTTT	CASSFRLAGAAGELFF
TRBV9	.	.	TRBJ1-1	TGTGCCAGCAGCTCAGGGGTTACTGAAGCTTTCTTT	CASSSGVTEAFF
TRBV6-5	.	.	TRBJ1-2	TGTGCCAGCAGTTACGGGGGGGAAAGCTACACCTTC	CASSYGGESYTF
TRBV19	.	.	TRBJ2-7	TGTGCCAGTAGTGCAGAGACATCCGAGCAGTACTTC	CASSAETSEQYF
TRBV18	.	TRBD1	TRBJ1-2	TGTGCCAGCTCACGGCCAGGGGGCGATGGCTACACCTTC	CASSRPGGDGYTF
TRBV19	.	.	TRBJ1-1	TGTGCCAGTAGTATAAGGCAGGGAGGGAACACTGAAGCTTTCTTT	CASSIRQGGNTEAFF
TRBV4-1	.	TRBD1	TRBJ1-4	TGCGCCAGCAGCCAAGATGGCGGACAGGGGGCATCGAATAATGAAAAACTGTTTTTT	CASSQDGGQGASNNEKLFF
TRBV5-6	few	.	TRBJ1-2	TGTGCCCCCCTCAATCCACAGGGATGTGGCTACACCTTC	CAPLNPQGCGYTF
TRBV5-1	once	.	TRBJ1-1	TGCGCCAGCTACGGGGCAGGGGCGGGCGAAGCTTTCTTT	CASYGAGAGEAFF
TRBV18	.	.	TRBJ1-3	TGTGCCAGCTCACCGGGGGGGACCGCCCGGAAGTTTGGAAACACCATATATTTT	CASSPGGTARKFGNTIYF
TRBV29-1	.	TRBD1	TRBJ1-1	TGCAGCGGCCGGGACAGTTTGAACACTGAAGCTTTCTTT	CSGRDSLNTEAFF
TRBV15	.	.	TRBJ1-5	TGTGCCACCAGCAGAGATCAAAGGGGGGGGGACCAGCCCCAGCATTTT	CATSRDQRGGDQPQHF
TRBV7-3	.	TRBD1	TRBJ2-2	TGTGCCAGCAGCTCCCCCGAGGGACAGGGCTTTGCCGGGGAGCTGTTTTTT	CASSSPEGQGFAGELFF